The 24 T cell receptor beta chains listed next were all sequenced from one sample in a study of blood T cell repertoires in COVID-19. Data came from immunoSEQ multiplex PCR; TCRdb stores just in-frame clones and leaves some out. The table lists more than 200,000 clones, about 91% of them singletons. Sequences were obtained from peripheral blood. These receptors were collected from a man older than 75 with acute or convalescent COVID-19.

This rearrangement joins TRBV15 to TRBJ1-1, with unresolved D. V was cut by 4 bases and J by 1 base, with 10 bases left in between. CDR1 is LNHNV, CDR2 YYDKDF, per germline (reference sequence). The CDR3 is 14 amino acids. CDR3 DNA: TGTGCCACCAGCAATGAGAGGAGGAACACTGAAGCTTTCTTT. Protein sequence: CATSNERRNTEAFF.

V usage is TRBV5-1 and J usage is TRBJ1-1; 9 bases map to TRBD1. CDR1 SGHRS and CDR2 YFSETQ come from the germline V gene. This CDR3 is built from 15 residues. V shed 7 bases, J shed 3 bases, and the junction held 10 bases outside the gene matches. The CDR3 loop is CASAPGTGWDTEAFF. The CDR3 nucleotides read TGCGCCAGCGCCCCAGGGACAGGGTGGGACACTGAAGCTTTCTTT.

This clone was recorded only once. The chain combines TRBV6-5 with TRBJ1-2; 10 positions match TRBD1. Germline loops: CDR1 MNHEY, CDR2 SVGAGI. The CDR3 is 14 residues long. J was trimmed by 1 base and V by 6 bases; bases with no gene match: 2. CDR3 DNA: TGTGCCAGCAGCGACAGGGGGCGTAACTATGGCTACACCTTC. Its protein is CASSDRGRNYGYTF.

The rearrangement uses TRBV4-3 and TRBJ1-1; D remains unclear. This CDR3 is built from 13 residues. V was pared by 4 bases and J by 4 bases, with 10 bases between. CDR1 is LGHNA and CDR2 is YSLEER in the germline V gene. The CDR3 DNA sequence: TGCGCCAGCAGCCTATTTACAGCCACTGAAGCTTTCTTT. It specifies CASSLFTATEAFF.

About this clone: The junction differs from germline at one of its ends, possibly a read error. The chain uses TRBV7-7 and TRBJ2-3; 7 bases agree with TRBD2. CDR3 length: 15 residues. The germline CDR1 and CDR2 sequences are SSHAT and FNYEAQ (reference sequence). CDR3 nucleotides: TGTGCTAGCAGCTTTCTCGGGAGGAGTACAGATACGCAGTATTTT. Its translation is CASSFLGRSTDTQYF.

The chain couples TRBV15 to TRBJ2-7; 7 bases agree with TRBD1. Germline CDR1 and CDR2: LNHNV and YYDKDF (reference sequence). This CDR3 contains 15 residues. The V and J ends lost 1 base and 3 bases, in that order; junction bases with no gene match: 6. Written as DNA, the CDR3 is TGTGCCACCAGCAGAGTAGGGGGCAGGGGCTACGAGCAGTACTTC. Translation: CATSRVGGRGYEQYF.

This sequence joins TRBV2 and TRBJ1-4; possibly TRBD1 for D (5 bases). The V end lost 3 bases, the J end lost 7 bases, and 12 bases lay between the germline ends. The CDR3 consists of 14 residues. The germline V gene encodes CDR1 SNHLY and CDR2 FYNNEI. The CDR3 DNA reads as TGTGCCAGCAGTGAGGGACTGCCGAGTGAAAAACTGTTTTTT. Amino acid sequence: CASSEGLPSEKLFF.

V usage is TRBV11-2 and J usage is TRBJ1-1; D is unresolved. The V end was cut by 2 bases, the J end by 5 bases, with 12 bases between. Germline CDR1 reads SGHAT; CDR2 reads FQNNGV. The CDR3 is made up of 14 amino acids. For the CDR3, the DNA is TGTGCCAGCAGCTTAATTGTGGAGGAGACTGAAGCTTTCTTT. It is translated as CASSLIVEETEAFF. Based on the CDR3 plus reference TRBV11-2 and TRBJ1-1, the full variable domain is EAGVAQSPRYKIIEKRQSVAFWCNPISGHATLYWYQQILGQGPKLLIQFQNNGVVDDSQLPKDRFSAERLKGVDSTLKIQPAKLEDSAVYLCASSLIVEETEAFFGQGTRLTVV.

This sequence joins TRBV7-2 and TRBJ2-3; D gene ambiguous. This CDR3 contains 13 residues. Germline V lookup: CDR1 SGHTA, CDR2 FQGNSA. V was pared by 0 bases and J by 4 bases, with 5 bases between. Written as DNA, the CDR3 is TGTGCCAGCAGCTTAGCTACAGCAGATACGCAGTATTTT. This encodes CASSLATADTQYF.

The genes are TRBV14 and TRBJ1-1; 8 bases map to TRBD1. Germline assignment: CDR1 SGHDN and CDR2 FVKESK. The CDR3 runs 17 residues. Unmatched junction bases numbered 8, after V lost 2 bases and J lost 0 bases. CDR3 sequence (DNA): TGTGCCAGCAGCCAAAATAGGGGGGACAGGCTGAACACTGAAGCTTTCTTT. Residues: CASSQNRGDRLNTEAFF.

The CDR3 is CASSLSAETRGAQFF. In DNA, the CDR3 is TGTGCCAGCAGTTTATCCGCAGAAACCCGCGGGGCGCAGTTCTTC. This chain joins TRBV28 and TRBJ2-1, with TRBD2 as a possible D gene (6 bases). The V end was cut by 1 base, the J end by 12 bases, with 19 bases between. The CDR3 is made up of 15 amino acids. The V gene's germline CDR1 is MDHEN and CDR2 SYDVKM.

The DNA for the CDR3 is TGTGCCAGCAGTTTATCTTTAGGGACTAGCCCGGAGCTGTTTTTT. Its protein product is CASSLSLGTSPELFF. This chain uses TRBV28 with TRBJ2-2; 9 bases are shared with TRBD2. The CDR3 length is 15 residues. V shed 1 base and J 10 bases; nucleotides not matched to a gene: 7. Per the germline V gene, CDR1 is MDHEN and CDR2 is SYDVKM.

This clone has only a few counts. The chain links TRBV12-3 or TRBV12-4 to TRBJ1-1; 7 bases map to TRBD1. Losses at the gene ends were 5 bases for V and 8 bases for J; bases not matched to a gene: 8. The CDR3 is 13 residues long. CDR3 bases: TGTGCCAGCAGTCCCCGACAGGGCACCGAAGCTTTCTTT. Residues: CASSPRQGTEAFF.

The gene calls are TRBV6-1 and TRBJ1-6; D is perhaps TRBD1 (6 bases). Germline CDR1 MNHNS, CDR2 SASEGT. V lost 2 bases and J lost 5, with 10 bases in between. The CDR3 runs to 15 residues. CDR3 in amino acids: CASSESRGDNSPLHF. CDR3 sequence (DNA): TGTGCCAGCAGTGAAAGCAGGGGCGATAATTCACCCCTCCACTTT.

The CDR3 DNA reads TGTGCCACCAGGACAGGGAACCAGCCCCAGCATTTT. Protein product: CATRTGNQPQHF. V is TRBV15 and J is TRBJ1-5, with TRBD1 matching 7 bases. CDR3 length equals 12 residues. The junction had 3 bases not matched to a gene; V was cut back by 6 bases and J by 7 bases. Germline CDR1 and CDR2: LNHNV and YYDKDF (reference sequence).

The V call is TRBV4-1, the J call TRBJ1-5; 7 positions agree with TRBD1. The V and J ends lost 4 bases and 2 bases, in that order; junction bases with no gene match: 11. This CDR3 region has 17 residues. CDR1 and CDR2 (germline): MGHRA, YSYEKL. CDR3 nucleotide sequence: TGCGCCAGCAGCCCGAAATATCACAGGGGTGGCAATCAGCCCCAGCATTTT. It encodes CASSPKYHRGGNQPQHF.

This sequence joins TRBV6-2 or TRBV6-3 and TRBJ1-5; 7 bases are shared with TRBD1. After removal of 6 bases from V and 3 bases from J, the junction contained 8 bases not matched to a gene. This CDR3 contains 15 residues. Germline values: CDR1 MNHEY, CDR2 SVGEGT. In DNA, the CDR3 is TGTGCCAGCAGCATGGCGGACAGGCCCAATCAGCCCCAGCATTTT. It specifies CASSMADRPNQPQHF.

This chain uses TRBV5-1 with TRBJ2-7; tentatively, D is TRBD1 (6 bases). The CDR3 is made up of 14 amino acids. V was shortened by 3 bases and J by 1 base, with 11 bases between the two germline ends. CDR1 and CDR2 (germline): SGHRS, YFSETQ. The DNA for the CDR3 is TGCGCCAGCAGCTCCCAGGGGTCTTCCTACGAGCAGTACTTC. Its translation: CASSSQGSSYEQYF.

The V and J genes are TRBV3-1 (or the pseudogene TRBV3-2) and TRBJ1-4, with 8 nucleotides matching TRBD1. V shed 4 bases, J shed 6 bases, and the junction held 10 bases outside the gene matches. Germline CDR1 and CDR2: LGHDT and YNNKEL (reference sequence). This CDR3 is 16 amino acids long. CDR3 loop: CASSRPLGQGYEKLFF. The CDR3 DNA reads TGTGCCAGCAGCCGTCCTCTAGGACAGGGATATGAAAAACTGTTTTTT.

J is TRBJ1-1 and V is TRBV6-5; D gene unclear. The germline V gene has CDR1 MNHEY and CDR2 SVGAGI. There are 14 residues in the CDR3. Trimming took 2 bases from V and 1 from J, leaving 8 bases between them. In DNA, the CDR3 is TGTGCCAGCAGTTACCGGGAGGAGAACACTGAAGCTTTCTTT. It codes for CASSYREENTEAFF.

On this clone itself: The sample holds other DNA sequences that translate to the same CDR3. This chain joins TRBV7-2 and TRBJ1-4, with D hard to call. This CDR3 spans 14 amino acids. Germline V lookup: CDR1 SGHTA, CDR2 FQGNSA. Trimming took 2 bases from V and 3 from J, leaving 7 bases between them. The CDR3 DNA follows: TGTGCCAGCAGCTTATACAGATCTAATGAAAAACTGTTTTTT. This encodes CASSLYRSNEKLFF.

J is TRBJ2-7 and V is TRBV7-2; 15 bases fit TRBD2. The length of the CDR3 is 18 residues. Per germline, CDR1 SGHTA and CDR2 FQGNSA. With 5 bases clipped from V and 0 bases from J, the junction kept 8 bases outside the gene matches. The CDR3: CASSPRTSGGGRSYEQYF. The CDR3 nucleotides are TGTGCCAGCAGCCCGAGGACTAGCGGGGGGGGTCGCTCCTACGAGCAGTACTTC.

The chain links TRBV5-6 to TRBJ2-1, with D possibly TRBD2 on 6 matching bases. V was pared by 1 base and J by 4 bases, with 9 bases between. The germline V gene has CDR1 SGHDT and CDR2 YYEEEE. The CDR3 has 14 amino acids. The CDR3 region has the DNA TGTGCCAGCAGCTTGAGCGGGCTGTACAATGAGCAGTTCTTC. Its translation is CASSLSGLYNEQFF. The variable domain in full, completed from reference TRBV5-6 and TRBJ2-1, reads DAGVTQSPTHLIKTRGQQVTLRCSPKSGHDTVSWYQQALGQGPQFIFQYYEEEERQRGNFPDRFSGHQFPNYSSELNVNALLLGDSALYLCASSLSGLYNEQFFGPGTRLTVL.

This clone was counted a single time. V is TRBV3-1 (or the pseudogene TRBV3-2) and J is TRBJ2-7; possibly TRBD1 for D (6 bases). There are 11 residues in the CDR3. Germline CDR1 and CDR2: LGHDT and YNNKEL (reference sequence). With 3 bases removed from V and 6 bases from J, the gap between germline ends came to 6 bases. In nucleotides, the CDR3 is TGTGCCAGCAGCCAGACAGGCGAGCAGTACTTC. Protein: CASSQTGEQYF.